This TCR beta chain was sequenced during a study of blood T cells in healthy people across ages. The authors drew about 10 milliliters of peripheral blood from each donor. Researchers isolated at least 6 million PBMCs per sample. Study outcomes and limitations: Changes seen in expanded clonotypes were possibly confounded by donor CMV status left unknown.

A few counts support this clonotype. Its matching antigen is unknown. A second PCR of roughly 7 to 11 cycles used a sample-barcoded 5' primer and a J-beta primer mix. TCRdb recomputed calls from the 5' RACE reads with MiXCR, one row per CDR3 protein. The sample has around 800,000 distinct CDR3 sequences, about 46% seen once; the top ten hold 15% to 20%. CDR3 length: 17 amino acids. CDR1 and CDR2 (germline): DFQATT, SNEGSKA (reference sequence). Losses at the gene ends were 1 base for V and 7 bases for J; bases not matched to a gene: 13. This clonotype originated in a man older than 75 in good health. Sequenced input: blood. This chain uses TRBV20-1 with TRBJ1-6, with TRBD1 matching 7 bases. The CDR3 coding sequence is TGCAGTGCTAGAGGAGGGCAGGACAGGCTGAAAAATTCACCCCTCCACTTT. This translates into CSARGGQDRLKNSPLHF.